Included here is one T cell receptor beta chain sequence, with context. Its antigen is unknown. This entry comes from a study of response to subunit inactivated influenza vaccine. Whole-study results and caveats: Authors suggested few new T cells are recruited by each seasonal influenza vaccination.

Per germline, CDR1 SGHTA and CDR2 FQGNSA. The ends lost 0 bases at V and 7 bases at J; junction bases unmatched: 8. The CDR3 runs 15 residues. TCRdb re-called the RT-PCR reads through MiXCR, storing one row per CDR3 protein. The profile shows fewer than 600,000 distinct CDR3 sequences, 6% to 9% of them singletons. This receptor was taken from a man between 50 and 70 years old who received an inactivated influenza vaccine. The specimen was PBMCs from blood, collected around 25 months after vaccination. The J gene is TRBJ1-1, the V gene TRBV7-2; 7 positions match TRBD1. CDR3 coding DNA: TGTGCCAGCAGCTTAGCCCCGGGACAGAGGTATGAAGCTTTCTTT. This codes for CASSLAPGQRYEAFF.